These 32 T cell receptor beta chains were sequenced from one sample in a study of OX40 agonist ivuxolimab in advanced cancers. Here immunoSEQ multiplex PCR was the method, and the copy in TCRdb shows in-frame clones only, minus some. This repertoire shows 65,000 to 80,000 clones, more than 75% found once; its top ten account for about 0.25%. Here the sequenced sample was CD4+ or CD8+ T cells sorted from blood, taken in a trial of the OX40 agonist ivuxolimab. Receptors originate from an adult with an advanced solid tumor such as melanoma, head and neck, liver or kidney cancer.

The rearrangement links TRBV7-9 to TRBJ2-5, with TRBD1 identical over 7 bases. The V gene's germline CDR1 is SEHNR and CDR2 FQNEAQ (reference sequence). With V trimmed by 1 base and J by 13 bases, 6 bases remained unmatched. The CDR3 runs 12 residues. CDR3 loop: CASSLEGARGYF. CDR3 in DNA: TGTGCCAGCAGCTTAGAGGGGGCTCGTGGGTACTTC.

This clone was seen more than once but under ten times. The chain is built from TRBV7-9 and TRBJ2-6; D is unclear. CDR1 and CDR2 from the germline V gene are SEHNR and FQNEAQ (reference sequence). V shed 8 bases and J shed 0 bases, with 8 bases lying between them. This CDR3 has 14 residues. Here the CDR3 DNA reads TGTGCCAGCGGCGAGAGCTCTGGGGCCAACGTCCTGACTTTC. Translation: CASGESSGANVLTF. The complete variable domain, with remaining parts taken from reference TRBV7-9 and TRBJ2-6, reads DTGVSQNPRHKITKRGQNVTFRCDPISEHNRLYWYRQTLGQGPEFLTYFQNEAQLEKSRLLSDRFSAERPKGSFSTLEIQRTEQGDSAMYLCASGESSGANVLTFGAGSRLTVL.

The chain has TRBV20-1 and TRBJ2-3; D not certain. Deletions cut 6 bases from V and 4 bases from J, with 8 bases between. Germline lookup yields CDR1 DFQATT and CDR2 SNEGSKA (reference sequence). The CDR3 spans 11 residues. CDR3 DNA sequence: TGCAGTGCAACAAGGCCAGATACGCAGTATTTT. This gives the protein CSATRPDTQYF.

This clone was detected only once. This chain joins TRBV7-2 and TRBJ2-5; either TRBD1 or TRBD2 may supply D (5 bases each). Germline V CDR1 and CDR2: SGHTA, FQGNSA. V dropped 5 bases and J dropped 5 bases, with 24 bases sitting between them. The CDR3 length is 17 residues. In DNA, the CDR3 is TGTGCCAGCAGCCAGATATGGGCCGGGGCGGGCCGGGAGACCCAGTACTTC. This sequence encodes CASSQIWAGAGRETQYF.

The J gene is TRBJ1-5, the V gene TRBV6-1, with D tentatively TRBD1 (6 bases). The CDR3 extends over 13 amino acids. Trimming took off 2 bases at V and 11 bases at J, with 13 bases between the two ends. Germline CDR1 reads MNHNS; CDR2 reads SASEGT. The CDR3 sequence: CASSESGTIAQHF. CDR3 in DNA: TGTGCCAGCAGTGAAAGTGGGACAATTGCCCAGCATTTT.

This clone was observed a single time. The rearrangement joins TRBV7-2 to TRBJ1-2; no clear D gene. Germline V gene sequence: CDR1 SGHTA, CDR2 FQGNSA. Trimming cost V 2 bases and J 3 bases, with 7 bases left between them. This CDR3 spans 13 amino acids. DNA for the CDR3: TGTGCCAGCAGCTTAACAGTTGACTATGGCTACACCTTC. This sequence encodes CASSLTVDYGYTF.

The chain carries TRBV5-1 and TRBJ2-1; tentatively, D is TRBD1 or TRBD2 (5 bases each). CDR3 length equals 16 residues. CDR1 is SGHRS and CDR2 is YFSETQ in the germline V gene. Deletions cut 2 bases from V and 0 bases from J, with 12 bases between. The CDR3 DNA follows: TGCGCCAGCAGCTTAGTGGGGGAGAGCTCCTACAATGAGCAGTTCTTC. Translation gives CASSLVGESSYNEQFF.

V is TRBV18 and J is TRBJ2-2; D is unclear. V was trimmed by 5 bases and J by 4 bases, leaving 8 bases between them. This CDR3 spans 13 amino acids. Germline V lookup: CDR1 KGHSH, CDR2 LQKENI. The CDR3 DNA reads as TGTGCCAGCTCAGGACGGACCACCGGGGAGCTGTTTTTT. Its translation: CASSGRTTGELFF.

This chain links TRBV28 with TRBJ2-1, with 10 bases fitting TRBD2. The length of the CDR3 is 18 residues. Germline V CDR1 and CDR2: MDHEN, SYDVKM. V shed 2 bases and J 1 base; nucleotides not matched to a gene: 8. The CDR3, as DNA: TGTGCCAGCAGTTTAAGGGCTAGCGGGAGTTTGTCCTACAATGAGCAGTTCTTC. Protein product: CASSLRASGSLSYNEQFF.

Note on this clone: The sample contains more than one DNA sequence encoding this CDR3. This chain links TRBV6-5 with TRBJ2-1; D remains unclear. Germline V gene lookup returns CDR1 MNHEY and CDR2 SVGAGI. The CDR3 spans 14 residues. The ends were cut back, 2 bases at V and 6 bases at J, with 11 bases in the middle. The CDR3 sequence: CASSYSGRSNEQFF. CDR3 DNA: TGTGCCAGCAGTTACAGTGGCCGGTCCAATGAGCAGTTCTTC.

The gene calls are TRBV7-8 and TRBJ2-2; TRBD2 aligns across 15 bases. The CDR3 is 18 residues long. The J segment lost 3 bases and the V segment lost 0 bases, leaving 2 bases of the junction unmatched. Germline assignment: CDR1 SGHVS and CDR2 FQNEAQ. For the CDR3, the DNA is TGTGCCAGCAGCTTAGCCGGACTAGCGGGAGGGTACACCGGGGAGCTGTTTTTT. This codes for CASSLAGLAGGYTGELFF. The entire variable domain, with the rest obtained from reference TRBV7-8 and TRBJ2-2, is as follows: GAGVSQSPRYKVAKRGQDVALRCDPISGHVSLFWYQQALGQGPEFLTYFQNEAQLDKSGLPSDRFFAERPEGSVSTLKIQRTQQEDSAVYLCASSLAGLAGGYTGELFFGEGSRLTVL.

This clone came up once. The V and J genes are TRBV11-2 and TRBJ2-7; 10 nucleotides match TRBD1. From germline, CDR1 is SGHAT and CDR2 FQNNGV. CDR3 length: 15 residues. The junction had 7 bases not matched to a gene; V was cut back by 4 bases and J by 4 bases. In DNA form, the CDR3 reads TGTGCCAGCAGCTCATTCCGGGACAGGGGATACGAGCAGTACTTC. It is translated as CASSSFRDRGYEQYF.

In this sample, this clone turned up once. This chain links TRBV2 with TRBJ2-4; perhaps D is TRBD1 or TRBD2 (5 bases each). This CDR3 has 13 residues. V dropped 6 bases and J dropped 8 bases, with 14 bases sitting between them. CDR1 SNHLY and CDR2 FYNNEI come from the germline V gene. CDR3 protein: CASRRDVWDIQYF. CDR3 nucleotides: TGTGCCAGCAGGAGGGACGTCTGGGACATTCAGTACTTC.

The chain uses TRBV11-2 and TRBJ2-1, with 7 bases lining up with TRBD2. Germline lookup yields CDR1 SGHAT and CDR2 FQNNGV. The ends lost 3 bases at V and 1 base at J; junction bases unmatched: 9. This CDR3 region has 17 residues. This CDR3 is CASSFGGSFFSYNEQFF. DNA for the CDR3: TGTGCCAGCAGCTTCGGCGGGAGCTTTTTTTCCTACAATGAGCAGTTCTTC.

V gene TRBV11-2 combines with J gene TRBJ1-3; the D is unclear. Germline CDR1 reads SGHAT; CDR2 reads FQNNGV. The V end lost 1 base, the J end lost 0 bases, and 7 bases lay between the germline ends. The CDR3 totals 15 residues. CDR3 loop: CASSLAADSGNTIYF. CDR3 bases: TGTGCCAGCAGCTTAGCAGCGGACTCTGGAAACACCATATATTTT.

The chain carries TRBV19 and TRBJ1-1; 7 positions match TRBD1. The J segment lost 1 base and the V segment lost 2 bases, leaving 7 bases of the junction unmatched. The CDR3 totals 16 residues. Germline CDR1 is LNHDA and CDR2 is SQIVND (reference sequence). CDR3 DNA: TGTGCCAGTAGTATACCCAATAGGGGGCCGAACACTGAAGCTTTCTTT. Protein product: CASSIPNRGPNTEAFF.

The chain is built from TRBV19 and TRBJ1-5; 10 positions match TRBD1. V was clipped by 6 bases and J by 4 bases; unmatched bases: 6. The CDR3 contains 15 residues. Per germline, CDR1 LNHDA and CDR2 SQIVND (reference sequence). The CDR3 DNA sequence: TGTGCCAGTAGAATCGGACAGGGGGGAAATCAGCCCCAGCATTTT. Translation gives CASRIGQGGNQPQHF.

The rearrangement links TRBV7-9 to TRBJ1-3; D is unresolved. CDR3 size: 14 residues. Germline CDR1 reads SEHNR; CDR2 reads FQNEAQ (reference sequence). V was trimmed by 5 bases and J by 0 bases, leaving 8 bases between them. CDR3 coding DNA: TGTGCCAGCAGCCTAGAACACTCTGGAAACACCATATATTTT. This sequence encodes CASSLEHSGNTIYF.

CDR3 sequence: CASSESSSREAGELFF. For the CDR3, the DNA is TGTGCCAGCAGTGAATCATCGAGCAGGGAAGCCGGGGAGCTGTTTTTT. The chain combines TRBV6-1 with TRBJ2-2, with D possibly TRBD1 on 5 matching bases. This CDR3 has 16 amino acids. CDR1 MNHNS and CDR2 SASEGT come from the germline V gene. V was shortened by 2 bases and J by 6 bases, with 16 bases between the two germline ends.

This CDR3 reads CASSERDRPAGGYTF. CDR3 coding DNA: TGCGCCAGCAGTGAGCGGGACAGGCCGGCCGGTGGCTACACCTTC. The chain joins TRBV10-2 to TRBJ1-2, with 8 bases that match TRBD1. Germline CDR1 WSHSY, CDR2 SAAADI. Trimming cost V 2 bases and J 7 bases; bases outside gene matches: 9. This CDR3 comprises 15 residues.

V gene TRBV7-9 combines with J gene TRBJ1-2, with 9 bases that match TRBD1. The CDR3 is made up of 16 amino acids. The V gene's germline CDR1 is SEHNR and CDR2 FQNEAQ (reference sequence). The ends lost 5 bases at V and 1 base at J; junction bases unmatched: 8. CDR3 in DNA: TGTGCCAGCAGCATACTCCGGGACAGGGATAACTATGGCTACACCTTC. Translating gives CASSILRDRDNYGYTF.

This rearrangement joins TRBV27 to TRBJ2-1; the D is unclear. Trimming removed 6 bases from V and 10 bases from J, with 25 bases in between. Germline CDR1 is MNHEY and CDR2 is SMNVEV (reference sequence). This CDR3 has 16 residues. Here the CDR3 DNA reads TGTGCCAGCAGCCCCGTAGTCAGTGGCTTTTTATACGAGCAGTTCTTC. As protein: CASSPVVSGFLYEQFF.

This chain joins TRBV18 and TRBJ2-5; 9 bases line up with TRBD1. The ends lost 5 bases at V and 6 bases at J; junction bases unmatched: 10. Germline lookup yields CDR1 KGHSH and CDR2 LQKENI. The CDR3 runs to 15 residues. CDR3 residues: CASSVMTTGGQTQYF. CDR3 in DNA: TGTGCCAGCTCAGTCATGACCACAGGGGGCCAGACCCAGTACTTC.

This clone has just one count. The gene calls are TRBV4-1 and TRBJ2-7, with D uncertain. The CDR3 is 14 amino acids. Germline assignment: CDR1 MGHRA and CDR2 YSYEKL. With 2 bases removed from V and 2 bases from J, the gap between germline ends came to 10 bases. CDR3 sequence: CASSQTRLAYEQYF. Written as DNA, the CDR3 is TGCGCCAGCAGCCAAACCCGGCTAGCCTACGAGCAGTACTTC.

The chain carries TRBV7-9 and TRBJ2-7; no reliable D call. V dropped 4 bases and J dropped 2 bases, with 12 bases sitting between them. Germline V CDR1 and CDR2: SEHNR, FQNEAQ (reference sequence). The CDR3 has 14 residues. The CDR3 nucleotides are TGTGCCAGCAGCTCGACCGACAAACCCTACGAGCAGTACTTC. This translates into CASSSTDKPYEQYF. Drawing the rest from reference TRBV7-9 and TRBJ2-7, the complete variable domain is DTGVSQNPRHKITKRGQNVTFRCDPISEHNRLYWYRQTLGQGPEFLTYFQNEAQLEKSRLLSDRFSAERPKGSFSTLEIQRTEQGDSAMYLCASSSTDKPYEQYFGPGTRLTVT.

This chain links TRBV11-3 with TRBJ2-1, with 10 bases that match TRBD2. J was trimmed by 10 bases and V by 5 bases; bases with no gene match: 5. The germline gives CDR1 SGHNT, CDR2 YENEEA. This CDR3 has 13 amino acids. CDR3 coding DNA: TGTGCCAGCAGCCGGACTAGCGGCAACGAGCAGTTCTTC. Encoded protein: CASSRTSGNEQFF.

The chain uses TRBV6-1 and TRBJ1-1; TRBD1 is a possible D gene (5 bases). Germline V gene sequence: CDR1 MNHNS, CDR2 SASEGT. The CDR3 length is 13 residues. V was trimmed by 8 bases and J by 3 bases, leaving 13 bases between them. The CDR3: CASWGWLDTEAFF. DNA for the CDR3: TGTGCCAGCTGGGGGTGGTTGGACACTGAAGCTTTCTTT.

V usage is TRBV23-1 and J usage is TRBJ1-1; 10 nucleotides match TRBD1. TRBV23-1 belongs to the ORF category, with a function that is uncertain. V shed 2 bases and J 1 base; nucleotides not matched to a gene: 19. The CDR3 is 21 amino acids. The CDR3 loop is CASSQQPGQGNILCRNTEAFF. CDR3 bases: TGCGCCAGCAGTCAACAACCGGGACAGGGGAACATTTTGTGTCGGAACACTGAAGCTTTCTTT.

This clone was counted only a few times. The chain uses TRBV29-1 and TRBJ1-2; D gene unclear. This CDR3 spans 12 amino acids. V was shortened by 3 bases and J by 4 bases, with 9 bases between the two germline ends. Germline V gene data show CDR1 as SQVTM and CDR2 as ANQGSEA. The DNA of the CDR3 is TGCAGCGTTGACCCGGGCACCTATGGCTACACCTTC. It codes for CSVDPGTYGYTF.

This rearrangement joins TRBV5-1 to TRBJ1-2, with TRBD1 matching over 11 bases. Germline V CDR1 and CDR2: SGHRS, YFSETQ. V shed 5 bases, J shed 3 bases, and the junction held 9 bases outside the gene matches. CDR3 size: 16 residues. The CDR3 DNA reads TGCGCCAGCAGTTACCACCCGGGACAGGGGGACTATGGCTACACCTTC. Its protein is CASSYHPGQGDYGYTF.

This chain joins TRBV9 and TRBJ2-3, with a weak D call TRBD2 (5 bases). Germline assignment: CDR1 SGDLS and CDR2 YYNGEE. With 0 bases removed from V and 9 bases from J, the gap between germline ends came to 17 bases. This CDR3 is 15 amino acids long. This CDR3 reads CASSVGAEAGRTQYF. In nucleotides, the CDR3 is TGTGCCAGCAGCGTAGGGGCGGAGGCAGGTCGCACGCAGTATTTT.

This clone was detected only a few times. CDR3 DNA sequence: TGTGCCAGTAGTATAGGGGTTATCGGTCAGCCCCAGCATTTT. Translating it yields CASSIGVIGQPQHF. The chain is built from TRBV19 and TRBJ1-5; D gene ambiguous. The CDR3 spans 14 residues. The germline gives CDR1 LNHDA, CDR2 SQIVND (reference sequence). Trimming stripped 1 base from V and 6 bases from J, with 10 bases between.